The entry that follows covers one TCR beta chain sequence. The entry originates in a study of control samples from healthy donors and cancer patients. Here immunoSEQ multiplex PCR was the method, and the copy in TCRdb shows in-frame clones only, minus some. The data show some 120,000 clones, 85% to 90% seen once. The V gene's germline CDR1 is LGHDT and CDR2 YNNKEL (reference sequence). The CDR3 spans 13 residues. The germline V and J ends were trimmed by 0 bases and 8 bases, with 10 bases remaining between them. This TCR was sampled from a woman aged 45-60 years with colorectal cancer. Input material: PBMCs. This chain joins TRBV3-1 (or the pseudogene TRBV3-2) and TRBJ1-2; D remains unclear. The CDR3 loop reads CASSQEAWGGYTF. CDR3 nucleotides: TGTGCCAGCAGCCAAGAGGCCTGGGGAGGCTACACCTTC.